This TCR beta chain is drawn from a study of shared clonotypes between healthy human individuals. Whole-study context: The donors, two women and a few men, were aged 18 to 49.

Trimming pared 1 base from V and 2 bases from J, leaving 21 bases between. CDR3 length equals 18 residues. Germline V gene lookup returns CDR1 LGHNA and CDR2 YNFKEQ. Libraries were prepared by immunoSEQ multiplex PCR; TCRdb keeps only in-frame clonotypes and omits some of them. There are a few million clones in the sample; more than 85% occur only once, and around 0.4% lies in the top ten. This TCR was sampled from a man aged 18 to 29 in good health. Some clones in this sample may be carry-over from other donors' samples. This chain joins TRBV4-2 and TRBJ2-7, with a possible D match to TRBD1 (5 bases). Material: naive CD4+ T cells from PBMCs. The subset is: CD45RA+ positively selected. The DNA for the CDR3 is TGTGCCAGCAGCCAAGCACCCCACCAGCAGGGATCAACCTACGAGCAGTACTTC. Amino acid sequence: CASSQAPHQQGSTYEQYF.